Given below is one T cell receptor (beta chain) in context. No antigen is known for it. From germline, CDR1 is SNHLY and CDR2 FYNNEI. This CDR3 region has 17 residues. The V gene lost 0 bases and the J gene lost 0 bases, with 15 bases spanning the gap. The data stem from a study of cytomegalovirus exposure and HLA in healthy donors. Study outcomes and limitations: For most TCR beta V segments, an earlier analysis put the productive rate at about 87% or about 30% of the time. The sole available immune exposure information was CMV serostatus.

The primer mix had 60 Vbeta and 13 Jbeta primers. In the authors' workflow: Some 9.9 million shared chains were among approximately 80 million unique TCR beta chains counted in a later analysis. Profiling relied on immunoSEQ multiplex PCR, and the TCRdb table lists in-frame clones only, not all of them. The V and J calls and clone size were taken over from that table, and D and trimming were inferred from the DNA. This sample has 150,000 to 200,000 clones, with 9.5% to 15% found just once. The TCR was taken from a man over 45 in good health and CMV-seropositive. Sequenced input: PBMCs. The chain couples TRBV2 to TRBJ2-7, with unresolved D. The CDR3 spells CASSEAPRRHPSYEQYF. In DNA, the CDR3 is TGTGCCAGCAGTGAAGCTCCTAGGCGGCACCCCTCCTACGAGCAGTACTTC.